The clone carrying this T cell receptor (beta chain) was counted a few times. Antigen specificity is unknown. This sample was included in a study of T-cell memory formation after mild COVID-19. Study details: The two donors had largely donor-specific TCR clusters.

Overall study findings and caveats: Among CD4+ contracting clones, most were CM and EM, and CD8+ ones EMRA. Day 15 to 85 contracting clones showed balanced CD4/CD8; later expanders leaned CD4+.

The junction had 3 bases not matched to a gene; V was cut back by 4 bases and J by 0 bases. This CDR3 is built from 15 residues. The germline CDR1 and CDR2 sequences are SGHDT and YYEEEE. With constant-segment primers, 5'RACE yielded cDNA libraries of TCR alpha and TCR beta that carried sample barcodes and UMIs. A single record per CDR3 protein comes from TCRdb applying MiXCR to the 5' RACE reads. The profile shows about 470,000 distinct CDR3 sequences, roughly 18% of them singletons. V is TRBV5-6 and J is TRBJ1-3; 8 nucleotides line up with TRBD1. This receptor was obtained from an adult woman who had mild COVID-19 (a few samples of this study predate the infection). Cell type and time point are not known. Sequencing was done on a sample of PBMCs or a T cell subset sorted from them (not recorded which). CDR3 amino acids: CASSGTGVSGNTIYF. CDR3 bases: TGTGCCAGCAGCGGGACAGGAGTCTCTGGAAACACCATATATTTT.